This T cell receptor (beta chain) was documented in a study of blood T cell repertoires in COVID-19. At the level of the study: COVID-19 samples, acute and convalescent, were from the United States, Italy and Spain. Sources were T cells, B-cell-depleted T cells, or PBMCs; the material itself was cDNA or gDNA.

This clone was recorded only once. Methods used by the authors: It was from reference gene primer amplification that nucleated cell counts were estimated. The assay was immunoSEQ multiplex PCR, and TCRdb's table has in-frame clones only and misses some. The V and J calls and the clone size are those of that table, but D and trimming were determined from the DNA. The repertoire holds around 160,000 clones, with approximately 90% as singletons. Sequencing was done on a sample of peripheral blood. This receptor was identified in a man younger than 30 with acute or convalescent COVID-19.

The CDR3 DNA is TGTGCCAGTAGCAGCCGGGACAGGGTAACCGGAAACACCATATATTTT. Translation: CASSSRDRVTGNTIYF. The genes are TRBV19 and TRBJ1-3; TRBD1 aligns across 9 bases. This CDR3 region has 16 residues. V was clipped by 6 bases and J by 4 bases; unmatched bases: 10. Germline-derived CDR1 and CDR2 are LNHDA and SQIVND (reference sequence). Drawing the rest from reference TRBV19 and TRBJ1-3, the complete variable domain is DGGITQSPKYLFRKEGQNVTLSCEQNLNHDAMYWYRQDPGQGLRLIYYSQIVNDFQKGDIAEGYSVSREKKESFPLTVTSAQKNPTAFYLCASSSRDRVTGNTIYFGEGSWLTVV.